Presented here are 32 T cell receptor beta chains from one specimen sequenced in a study of blood T cell repertoires in COVID-19. The method was immunoSEQ multiplex PCR; TCRdb's version includes in-frame clones alone and lacks a portion of them. The sample includes some 76,000 clones, 75% to 85% seen only once; the top ten take around a quarter. Input material: peripheral blood. The source is a human donor in a cohort sampled during active COVID-19.

The rearrangement uses TRBV6-6 and TRBJ1-4; perhaps TRBD1 as D (5 bases). The CDR3 length is 14 residues. Germline values: CDR1 MNHNY, CDR2 SVGAGI (reference sequence). V lost 10 bases and J lost 4, with 16 bases in between. CDR3 nucleotides: TGTGCCACCAGCCGAGGGGCGAGTAATGAAAAACTGTTTTTT. Encoded protein: CATSRGASNEKLFF.

In this sample, this clone turned up once. This sequence joins TRBV4-2 and TRBJ2-1, with 14 bases identical to TRBD2. V shed 8 bases, J shed 5 bases, and the junction held 8 bases outside the gene matches. Germline V lookup: CDR1 LGHNA, CDR2 YNFKEQ. This CDR3 contains 16 residues. The CDR3 spells CASRLAGGPRDNEQFF. The CDR3 nucleotides read TGTGCCAGCCGACTAGCGGGGGGGCCTCGGGACAATGAGCAGTTCTTC.

The V and J genes are TRBV13 and TRBJ1-3; D remains ambiguous. Trimming removed 4 bases at V and 3 bases at J, with 16 bases between. The CDR3 length is 16 residues. Looked up from germline, CDR1 is PRHDT and CDR2 is FYEKMQ (reference sequence). This chain's CDR3 is CASSYPTPLGGNTIYF. The CDR3 nucleotides are TGTGCCAGCAGCTACCCAACCCCCCTCGGTGGAAACACCATATATTTT.

This chain uses TRBV20-1 with TRBJ2-5, with D perhaps TRBD1 (6 bases). CDR1 is DFQATT, CDR2 SNEGSKA, per germline (reference sequence). The CDR3 is 13 residues long. Trimming took off 6 bases at V and 6 bases at J, with 17 bases between the two ends. The CDR3 here is CSASGLGGKTQYF. The DNA of the CDR3 is TGCAGTGCCAGTGGTTTAGGGGGAAAGACCCAGTACTTC.

The rearrangement links TRBV5-4 to TRBJ1-2, with 10 bases matching TRBD1. Germline V CDR1 and CDR2: SGHNT, YYREEE (reference sequence). J gave up 4 bases and V 7 bases, and 10 bases lay outside the gene matches. The CDR3 runs to 15 residues. The CDR3: CASQTGTGVGYGYTF. CDR3 DNA: TGTGCCAGCCAGACCGGGACAGGGGTCGGCTATGGCTACACCTTC.

The J gene is TRBJ1-1, the V gene TRBV30; TRBD1 agrees at 7 bases. Germline V gives CDR1 GTSNPN, CDR2 SVGIG (reference sequence). V gave up 5 bases and J gave up 3 bases; unmatched junction bases: 6. The CDR3 extends over 13 amino acids. In DNA, the CDR3 is TGTGCCTGGGGAGGGGGCTGGGACACTGAAGCTTTCTTT. It codes for CAWGGGWDTEAFF.

The chain is built from TRBV7-9 and TRBJ2-7, with 10 bases fitting TRBD1. Trimming removed 5 bases from V and 3 bases from J; junction bases left unmatched: 13. This CDR3 region has 17 residues. Germline assignment: CDR1 SEHNR and CDR2 FQNEAQ (reference sequence). This chain's CDR3 is CASSARQGARGFYEQYF. CDR3 bases: TGTGCCAGCAGCGCTAGACAGGGGGCTCGGGGATTCTACGAGCAGTACTTC.

This chain uses TRBV18 with TRBJ2-2; D remains unclear. Germline values: CDR1 KGHSH, CDR2 LQKENI. V dropped 3 bases and J dropped 6 bases, with 14 bases sitting between them. The CDR3 runs 15 residues. The CDR3 reads CASSPAGRTPGELFF. CDR3 in DNA: TGTGCCAGCTCACCGGCAGGTCGAACCCCCGGGGAGCTGTTTTTT.

The chain recombines TRBV5-6 with TRBJ2-3; 7 nucleotides match TRBD1. With V trimmed by 0 bases and J by 2 bases, 9 bases remained unmatched. Germline V gene data show CDR1 as SGHDT and CDR2 as YYEEEE. CDR3 length: 17 amino acids. Written as DNA, the CDR3 is TGTGCCAGCAGCTTGGCTTTGACAGGGTACGACACAGATACGCAGTATTTT. It codes for CASSLALTGYDTDTQYF.

The rearrangement uses TRBV5-4 and TRBJ2-3; 14 bases align to TRBD2. The V gene end was trimmed by 4 bases and the J gene end by 7 bases; junction bases not matched to a gene: 5. Looked up from germline, CDR1 is SGHNT and CDR2 is YYREEE (reference sequence). The CDR3 is 15 amino acids. CDR3 in DNA: TGTGCCAGCAGCGATCGGACTAGCGGGGGGAATACGCAGTATTTT. The encoded protein is CASSDRTSGGNTQYF.

CDR3 sequence: CASSEGEESSYNSPLHF. The CDR3 DNA reads as TGTGCCAGCAGCGAAGGGGAGGAGAGCTCCTATAATTCACCCCTCCACTTT. The rearrangement joins TRBV5-4 to TRBJ1-6; D is perhaps TRBD1 (5 bases). Germline lookup yields CDR1 SGHNT and CDR2 YYREEE (reference sequence). This CDR3 region has 17 residues. Trimming stripped 4 bases from V and 0 bases from J, with 14 bases between. The full variable domain, completed using reference TRBV5-4 and TRBJ1-6, is ETGVTQSPTHLIKTRGQQVTLRCSSQSGHNTVSWYQQALGQGPQFIFQYYREEENGRGNFPPRFSGLQFPNYSSELNVNALELDDSALYLCASSEGEESSYNSPLHFGNGTRLTVT.

V usage is TRBV3-1 (or the pseudogene TRBV3-2) and J usage is TRBJ1-2, with 8 positions matching TRBD1. CDR1 and CDR2 (germline): LGHDT, YNNKEL (reference sequence). The V and J ends lost 4 bases and 4 bases, in that order; junction bases with no gene match: 14. CDR3 length equals 17 residues. CDR3: CASSPFGTGSPLYGYTF. For the CDR3, the DNA is TGTGCCAGCAGCCCCTTTGGGACAGGCTCCCCCCTCTATGGCTACACCTTC.

In its sample, this clone was seen a few times. At the DNA level, this CDR3 is encoded by other sequences in the same sample as well. As DNA, the CDR3 is TGTGCCAGTAGGGATAGGGGGCGCGGCGAGACCCAGTACTTC. This gives the protein CASRDRGRGETQYF. The V gene is TRBV19, the J gene TRBJ2-5; TRBD1 agrees at 7 bases. Germline V lookup: CDR1 LNHDA, CDR2 SQIVND (reference sequence). J lost 5 bases, V lost 6 bases, and 9 bases had no gene match. This CDR3 comprises 14 residues.

This chain uses TRBV27 with TRBJ2-5, with D perhaps TRBD1 (6 bases). CDR3 length: 13 amino acids. Germline-derived CDR1 and CDR2 are MNHEY and SMNVEV (reference sequence). V was trimmed by 8 bases and J by 5 bases, leaving 15 bases between them. The DNA of the CDR3 is TGTGCCAGCCGGTCGCCAGGGGTGGAGACCCAGTACTTC. This encodes CASRSPGVETQYF.

J is TRBJ2-3 and V is TRBV4-1; the match to TRBD2 covers 12 bases. The germline gives CDR1 MGHRA, CDR2 YSYEKL. The CDR3 spans 17 residues. Trimming took 1 base from V and 6 from J; bases not matched to a gene: 8. Written as DNA, the CDR3 is TGCGCCAGCAGCCAAGCGCTAGCGGGGGGGAGTATCGATACGCAGTATTTT. Its protein product is CASSQALAGGSIDTQYF.

The genes are TRBV5-4 and TRBJ2-1, with TRBD1 matching 8 bases. This CDR3 region has 12 residues. CDR1 and CDR2 (germline): SGHNT, YYREEE (reference sequence). The V and J ends lost 4 bases and 7 bases, in that order; junction bases with no gene match: 1. The chain's CDR3 is CASSRTGNEQFF. The DNA for the CDR3 is TGTGCCAGCAGCAGGACAGGGAATGAGCAGTTCTTC.

The rearrangement links TRBV24-1 to TRBJ2-1; 10 bases are shared with TRBD2. CDR1 is KGHDR and CDR2 is SFDVKD in the germline V gene. V was clipped by 4 bases and J by 10 bases; unmatched bases: 15. The CDR3 covers 17 residues. CDR3 residues: CATSDLLSGGASGEQFF. CDR3 DNA sequence: TGTGCCACCAGTGACTTGTTGAGCGGGGGGGCGAGCGGGGAGCAGTTCTTC.

J is TRBJ1-1 and V is TRBV16, with D possibly being TRBD1 (5 bases). Germline V lookup: CDR1 KGHSY, CDR2 FQNENV. Trimming shortened V by 0 bases and J by 5 bases, and 10 bases separated the two germline ends. The CDR3 covers 14 residues. CDR3 nucleotide sequence: TGTGCCAGCAGCCAATCGGGCGGGGGAACTGAAGCTTTCTTT. Protein: CASSQSGGGTEAFF.

This clone occurred once. The chain joins TRBV2 to TRBJ2-2; 8 nucleotides agree with TRBD2. V lost 6 bases and J lost 2; bases outside the gene matches: 8. CDR1 is SNHLY, CDR2 FYNNEI, per germline. The CDR3 is 16 amino acids. The CDR3 loop reads CASSVLAGGNTGELFF. DNA of the CDR3: TGTGCCAGCAGCGTACTTGCGGGGGGCAACACCGGGGAGCTGTTTTTT.

The CDR3 sequence is CSASYDGDRYSPLHF. CDR3 nucleotide sequence: TGCAGTGCTAGTTACGATGGGGACAGGTACTCACCCCTCCACTTT. This chain links TRBV20-1 with TRBJ1-6, with 8 nucleotides matching TRBD1. V lost 3 bases, J lost 10 bases, and 11 bases stayed unmatched. The CDR3 length is 15 residues. Germline CDR1 reads DFQATT; CDR2 reads SNEGSKA (reference sequence).

The rearrangement uses TRBV5-1 and TRBJ2-3; D is possibly TRBD1 (6 bases). Trimming took off 3 bases at V and 9 bases at J, with 20 bases between the two ends. CDR3 length: 15 residues. Germline V lookup: CDR1 SGHRS, CDR2 YFSETQ. The CDR3, as DNA: TGCGCCAGCAGCTCCCTTGCAGGGGCCCCGACGACGCAGTATTTT. It yields the protein CASSSLAGAPTTQYF.

The chain joins TRBV6-5 to TRBJ1-4; TRBD1 might be the D (5 bases). This CDR3 spans 13 amino acids. Germline CDR1 MNHEY, CDR2 SVGAGI. V was pared by 7 bases and J by 5 bases, with 11 bases between. CDR3 in amino acids: CASNPGVNEKLFF. CDR3 sequence (DNA): TGTGCCAGCAACCCGGGGGTCAATGAAAAACTGTTTTTT.

V is TRBV19 and J is TRBJ1-1, with D possibly TRBD1 on 6 matching bases. This CDR3 region has 16 residues. The ends were cut back, 2 bases at V and 1 base at J, with 14 bases in the middle. Germline V CDR1 and CDR2: LNHDA, SQIVND (reference sequence). The CDR3 DNA reads as TGTGCCAGTAGTATACTGGGGGCTCTGGGGAACACTGAAGCTTTCTTT. Its translation: CASSILGALGNTEAFF.

The chain has TRBV3-1 (or the pseudogene TRBV3-2) and TRBJ1-1, with D possibly TRBD1 on 6 matching bases. This CDR3 has 13 amino acids. The V and J ends lost 1 base and 4 bases respectively, with 7 bases between them. Germline CDR1 and CDR2: LGHDT and YNNKEL (reference sequence). CDR3 bases: TGTGCCAGCAGCCAAGTACAGGGCACTGAAGCTTTCTTT. It is translated as CASSQVQGTEAFF.

The DNA of the CDR3 is TGCGCCAGCAGCTTGGTAGTTGGAGCCAAAAACATTCAGTACTTC. Translation: CASSLVVGAKNIQYF. V usage is TRBV5-1 and J usage is TRBJ2-4; D call uncertain. Trimming pared 0 bases from V and 0 bases from J, leaving 7 bases between. Per germline, CDR1 SGHRS and CDR2 YFSETQ. The CDR3 runs 15 residues.

This clone was seen only once. The rearrangement uses TRBV18 and TRBJ2-7; 8 bases line up with TRBD1. V gave up 3 bases and J gave up 3 bases; unmatched junction bases: 7. Germline V gene sequence: CDR1 KGHSH, CDR2 LQKENI. The CDR3 sequence is 15 residues long. CDR3 amino acids: CASSPPSGTGYEQYF. DNA for the CDR3: TGTGCCAGCTCACCTCCCTCCGGGACAGGCTACGAGCAGTACTTC. The full variable domain, with the rest looked up from reference TRBV18 and TRBJ2-7, is NAGVMQNPRHLVRRRGQEARLRCSPMKGHSHVYWYRQLPEEGLKFMVYLQKENIIDESGMPKERFSAEFPKEGPSILRIQQVVRGDSAAYFCASSPPSGTGYEQYFGPGTRLTVT.

V is TRBV7-9 and J is TRBJ1-1; D perhaps matches TRBD1 (6 bases). Trimming stripped 2 bases from V and 6 bases from J, with 16 bases between. Germline V gives CDR1 SEHNR, CDR2 FQNEAQ (reference sequence). The CDR3 has 15 amino acids. The CDR3, as DNA: TGTGCCAGCAGCTTATTAAAGGGGGTTGTCTCTGAAGCTTTCTTT. Its translation: CASSLLKGVVSEAFF.

The CDR3 sequence is CASSPPGLLTGELFF. CDR3 coding DNA: TGCGCCAGCAGCCCTCCGGGACTCCTCACCGGGGAGCTGTTTTTT. The chain is built from TRBV4-1 and TRBJ2-2; possible D gene TRBD2, 6 bases. Germline loops: CDR1 MGHRA, CDR2 YSYEKL. Deletions cut 4 bases from V and 4 bases from J, with 13 bases between. The CDR3 is 15 amino acids.

This clone was detected a few times. The chain carries TRBV3-1 (or the pseudogene TRBV3-2) and TRBJ2-3, with TRBD2 matching over 10 bases. This CDR3 contains 17 residues. The V gene's germline CDR1 is LGHDT and CDR2 YNNKEL (reference sequence). J gave up 2 bases and V 1 base, and 6 bases lay outside the gene matches. This CDR3 reads CASSQVSTSGATDTQYF. As DNA, the CDR3 is TGTGCCAGCAGCCAAGTATCTACTAGCGGGGCCACAGATACGCAGTATTTT.

CDR3 region: CASTLWGGATYEQYF. As DNA, the CDR3 is TGTGCCAGCACGCTATGGGGGGGCGCGACCTACGAGCAGTACTTC. The chain couples TRBV2 to TRBJ2-7, with D possibly matching TRBD2 (7 bases). V dropped 7 bases and J dropped 2 bases, with 18 bases sitting between them. CDR1 is SNHLY, CDR2 FYNNEI, per germline. There are 15 residues in the CDR3.

V and J are TRBV7-9 and TRBJ2-1; TRBD1 matches at 12 bases. Germline loops: CDR1 SEHNR, CDR2 FQNEAQ (reference sequence). The ends lost 5 bases at V and 7 bases at J; junction bases unmatched: 6. The CDR3 length is 15 residues. In DNA, the CDR3 is TGTGCCAGCAGCGGCGGGACAGGGGGCAAAAATGAGCAGTTCTTC. Encoded protein: CASSGGTGGKNEQFF. The full variable domain, rest sourced from reference TRBV7-9 and TRBJ2-1, is DTGVSQNPRHKITKRGQNVTFRCDPISEHNRLYWYRQTLGQGPEFLTYFQNEAQLEKSRLLSDRFSAERPKGSFSTLEIQRTEQGDSAMYLCASSGGTGGKNEQFFGPGTRLTVL.

The chain uses TRBV5-1 and TRBJ1-1; possible D gene TRBD1, 6 bases. The V end was cut by 0 bases, the J end by 6 bases, with 12 bases between. This CDR3 spans 14 amino acids. The germline V gene encodes CDR1 SGHRS and CDR2 YFSETQ. The CDR3 DNA follows: TGCGCCAGCAGCTTGGCCTCCGGGGGGCCTGAAGCTTTCTTT. Its protein is CASSLASGGPEAFF.